The T cell receptor beta chain under discussion was sequenced for a study of CD8 T cells in ankylosing spondylitis listed by TCRdb under 2017. For context, the study as a whole: The study set out to find disease-linked TCR variants by profiling T cell receptor beta repertoires in ankylosing spondylitis patients and healthy donors. Samples of peripheral blood were taken, and for ankylosing spondylitis patients, synovial fluid was collected as well. The whole study cohort included 85 to 120 healthy donors and around 24 ankylosing spondylitis patients. Broader findings and caveats from the paper: Some motif variants were previously reported in synovial fluid and blood of reactive arthritis patients, suggesting common disease-initiation mechanisms. Blood from ankylosing spondylitis patients appeared to be characterized by a TCR beta motif composed of 7 to 9 highly homologous amino acid variants. The disease-linked clones had a CD8+ phenotype and were found at relatively low frequencies in peripheral blood. The disease-linked clones were reported to be significantly enriched in matched synovial fluid samples from ankylosing spondylitis patients.

This clonotype was detected many times. What this receptor recognizes is not known. The record has no base qualities; no much larger clone is one base away. Sequencer: Illumina HiSeq 2500. Quantitative 5'-RACE with molecular barcodes was the method used to prepare the TCR beta libraries. On the study's bioinformatics: A new computational method, built on a probabilistic model of VDJ rearrangement, was used to identify disease-linked TCR variants. The raw public data were reprocessed by TCRdb itself: fastp quality trimming at Q25, MiXCR clonotype calling, in-frame beta chains only. All rows with the same CDR3 protein become a single entry with the most common DNA and genes. In this record, the V and J calls reflect TCRdb's handling and not the investigators' own analysis. A total of about 200,000 distinct CDR3 sequences appear in this sample, roughly 12% of them only once. 16% of the sample rests with the top ten.

V is reduced by 1 base and J by 5 bases, leaving a spacing of 15 bases between them. The CDR3 measures 15 amino acids from cysteine to phenylalanine. CDR3 DNA is the only sequence kept; it has 45 bases, read in frame from the first base. Reading the germline V gene gives CDR1 MNHEY and CDR2 SVGEGT. The sample taken for sequencing was blood, either unsorted or a sorted T cell fraction (not recorded which). The rearranged segments are TRBV6-2 or TRBV6-3 and TRBJ2-7; the D gene is possibly TRBD1, with 6 bases matching. The receptor was isolated from a male donor with ankylosing spondylitis or in good health (not recorded which). The sequence in DNA is TGTGCCAGCAGTTACTGGCAGGGGCAACTGAACGAGCAGTACTTC. The resulting protein is CASSYWQGQLNEQYF.